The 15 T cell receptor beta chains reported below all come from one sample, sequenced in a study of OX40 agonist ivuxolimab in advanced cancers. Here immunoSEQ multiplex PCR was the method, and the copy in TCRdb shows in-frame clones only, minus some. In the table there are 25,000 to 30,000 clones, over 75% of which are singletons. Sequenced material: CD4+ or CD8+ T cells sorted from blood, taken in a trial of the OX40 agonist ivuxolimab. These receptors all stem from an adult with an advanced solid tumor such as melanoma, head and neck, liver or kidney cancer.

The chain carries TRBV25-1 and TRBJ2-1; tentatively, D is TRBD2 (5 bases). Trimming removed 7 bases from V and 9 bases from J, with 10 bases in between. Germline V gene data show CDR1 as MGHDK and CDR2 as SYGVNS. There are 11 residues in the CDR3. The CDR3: CASIIGGEQFF. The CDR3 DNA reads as TGTGCCAGCATCATTGGAGGTGAGCAGTTCTTC.

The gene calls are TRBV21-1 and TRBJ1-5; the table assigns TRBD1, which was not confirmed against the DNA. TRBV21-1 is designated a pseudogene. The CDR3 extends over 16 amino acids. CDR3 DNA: TGTGCCAGCAGCAACCTAGGCAGGGGGCTCAATCAGCCCCAGCATTTT. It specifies CASSNLGRGLNQPQHF.

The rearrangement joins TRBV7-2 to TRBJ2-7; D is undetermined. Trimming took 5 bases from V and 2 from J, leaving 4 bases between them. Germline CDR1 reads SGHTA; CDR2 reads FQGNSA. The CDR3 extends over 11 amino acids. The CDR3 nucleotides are TGTGCCAGCAGCGCTCCCTACGAGCAGTACTTC. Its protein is CASSAPYEQYF.

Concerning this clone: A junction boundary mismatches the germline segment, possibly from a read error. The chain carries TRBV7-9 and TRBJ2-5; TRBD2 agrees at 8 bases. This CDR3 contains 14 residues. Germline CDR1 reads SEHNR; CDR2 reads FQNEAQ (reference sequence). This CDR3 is CASILAGRGETQYF. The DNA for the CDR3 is TGTGCCAGCATCTTAGCGGGACGGGGAGAGACCCAGTACTTC.

The CDR3 coding sequence is TGTGCCAGCAGTGACCAGGGAGTAACAGATACGCAGTATTTT. Its protein product is CASSDQGVTDTQYF. The V and J genes are TRBV2 and TRBJ2-3; possibly TRBD1 or TRBD2 for D (5 bases each). CDR1 and CDR2 from the germline V gene are SNHLY and FYNNEI. Deletions cut 3 bases from V and 3 bases from J, with 10 bases between. This CDR3 is 14 amino acids long.

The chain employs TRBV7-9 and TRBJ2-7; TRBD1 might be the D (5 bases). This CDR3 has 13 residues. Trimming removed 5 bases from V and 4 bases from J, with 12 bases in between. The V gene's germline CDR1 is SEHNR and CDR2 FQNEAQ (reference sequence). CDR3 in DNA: TGTGCCAGCAGCCCCAAGACAGTATACGAGCAGTACTTC. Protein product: CASSPKTVYEQYF.

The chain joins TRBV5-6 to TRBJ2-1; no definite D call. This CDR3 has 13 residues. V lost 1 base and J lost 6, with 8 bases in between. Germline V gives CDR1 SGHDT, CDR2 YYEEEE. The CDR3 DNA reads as TGTGCCAGCAGCTTGCTTGCCTCCAATGAGCAGTTCTTC. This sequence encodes CASSLLASNEQFF.

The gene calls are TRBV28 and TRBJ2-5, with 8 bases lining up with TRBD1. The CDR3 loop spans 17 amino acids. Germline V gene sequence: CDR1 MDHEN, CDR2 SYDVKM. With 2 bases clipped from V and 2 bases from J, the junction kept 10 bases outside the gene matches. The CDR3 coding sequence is TGTGCCAGCAGTTTAGGATGGACAGGGCAACCGCAAGAGACCCAGTACTTC. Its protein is CASSLGWTGQPQETQYF.

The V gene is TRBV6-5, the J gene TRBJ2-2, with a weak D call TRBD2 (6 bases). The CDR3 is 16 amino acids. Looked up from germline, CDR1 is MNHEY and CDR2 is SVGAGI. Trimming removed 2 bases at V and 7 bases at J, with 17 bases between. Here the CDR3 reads CASSYRDLYGGGELFF. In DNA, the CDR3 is TGTGCCAGCAGTTACCGGGACTTATACGGTGGCGGGGAGCTGTTTTTT.

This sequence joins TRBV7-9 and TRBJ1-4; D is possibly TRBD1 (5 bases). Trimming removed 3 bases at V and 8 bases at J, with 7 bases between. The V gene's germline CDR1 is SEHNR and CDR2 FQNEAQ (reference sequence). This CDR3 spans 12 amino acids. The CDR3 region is CASSFGGEKLFF. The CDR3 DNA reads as TGTGCCAGCAGCTTCGGGGGGGAAAAACTGTTTTTT.

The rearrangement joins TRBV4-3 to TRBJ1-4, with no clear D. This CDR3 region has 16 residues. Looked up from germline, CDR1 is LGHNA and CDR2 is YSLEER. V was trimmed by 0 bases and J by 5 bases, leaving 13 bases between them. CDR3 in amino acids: CASSQDRFGLNEKLFF. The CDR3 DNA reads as TGCGCCAGCAGCCAAGATCGCTTTGGGCTGAATGAAAAACTGTTTTTT.

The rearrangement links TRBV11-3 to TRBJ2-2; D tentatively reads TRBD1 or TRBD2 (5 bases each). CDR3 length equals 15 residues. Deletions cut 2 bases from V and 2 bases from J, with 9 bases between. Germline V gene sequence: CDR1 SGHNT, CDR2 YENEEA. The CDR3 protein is CASSLRGDNTGELFF. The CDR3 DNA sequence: TGTGCCAGCAGCTTAAGAGGGGATAACACCGGGGAGCTGTTTTTT.

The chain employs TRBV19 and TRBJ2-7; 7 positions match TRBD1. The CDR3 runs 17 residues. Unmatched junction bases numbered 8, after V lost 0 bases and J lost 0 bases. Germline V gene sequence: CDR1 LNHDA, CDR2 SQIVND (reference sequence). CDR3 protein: CASSIEYRGLLSYEQYF. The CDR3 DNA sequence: TGTGCCAGTAGTATAGAATACAGGGGCCTACTCTCCTACGAGCAGTACTTC. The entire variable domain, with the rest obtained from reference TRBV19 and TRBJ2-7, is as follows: DGGITQSPKYLFRKEGQNVTLSCEQNLNHDAMYWYRQDPGQGLRLIYYSQIVNDFQKGDIAEGYSVSREKKESFPLTVTSAQKNPTAFYLCASSIEYRGLLSYEQYFGPGTRLTVT.

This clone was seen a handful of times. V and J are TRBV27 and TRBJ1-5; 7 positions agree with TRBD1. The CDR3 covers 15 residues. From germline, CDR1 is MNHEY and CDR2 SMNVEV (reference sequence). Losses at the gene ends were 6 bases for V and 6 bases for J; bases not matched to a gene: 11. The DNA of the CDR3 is TGTGCCAGCAGGAGGGGAGGGGGCGGGGGTCAGCCCCAGCATTTT. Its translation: CASRRGGGGGQPQHF.

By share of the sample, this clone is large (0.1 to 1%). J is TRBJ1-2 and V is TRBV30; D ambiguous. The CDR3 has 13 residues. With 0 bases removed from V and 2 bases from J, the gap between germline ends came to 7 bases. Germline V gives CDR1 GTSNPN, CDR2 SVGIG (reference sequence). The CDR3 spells CAWSVIGNYGYTF. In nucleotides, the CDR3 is TGTGCCTGGAGTGTAATTGGAAACTATGGCTACACCTTC.